Presented here are 2 T cell receptor beta chains from one specimen sequenced in a study of identical twins. MiXCR, applied by TCRdb to the 5' RACE reads, yields one record per CDR3 protein. The sample holds about 690,000 distinct CDR3 sequences, around 6% seen once. Sequencing input: naive T cells sorted from blood. All receptors derive from a man aged 18-30 years in good health.

This clonotype was seen only a few times. This sequence joins TRBV5-1 and TRBJ2-7, with TRBD2 matching 7 bases. CDR1 and CDR2 from the germline V gene are SGHRS and YFSETQ. This CDR3 is built from 18 residues. V lost 4 bases and J lost 7; bases outside the gene matches: 23. As DNA, the CDR3 is TGCGCCAGCAGCAGCCTGGGGGGGGTAGACAAAACCTTAGGGGAGCAGTACTTC. Amino acids: CASSSLGGVDKTLGEQYF.

This clonotype was seen at least ten times. The chain employs TRBV5-1 and TRBJ2-3; TRBD2 matches at 7 bases. With 2 bases clipped from V and 0 bases from J, the junction kept 3 bases outside the gene matches. Looked up from germline, CDR1 is SGHRS and CDR2 is YFSETQ. The CDR3 covers 15 residues. The CDR3 protein is CASSFPSGSTDTQYF. For the CDR3, the DNA is TGCGCCAGCAGCTTCCCTAGCGGTAGCACAGATACGCAGTATTTT.